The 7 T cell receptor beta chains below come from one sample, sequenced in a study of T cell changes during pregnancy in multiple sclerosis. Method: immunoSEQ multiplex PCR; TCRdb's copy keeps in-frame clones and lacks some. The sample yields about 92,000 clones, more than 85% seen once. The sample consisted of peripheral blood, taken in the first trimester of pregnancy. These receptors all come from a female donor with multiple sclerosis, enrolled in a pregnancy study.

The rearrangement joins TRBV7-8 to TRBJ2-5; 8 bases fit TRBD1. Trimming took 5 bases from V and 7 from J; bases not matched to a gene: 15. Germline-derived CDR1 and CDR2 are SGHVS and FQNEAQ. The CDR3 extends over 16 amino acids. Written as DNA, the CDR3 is TGTGCCAGCAGCGATCAAGGGCCAGACAGGGGCGGGACCCAGTACTTC. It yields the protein CASSDQGPDRGGTQYF.

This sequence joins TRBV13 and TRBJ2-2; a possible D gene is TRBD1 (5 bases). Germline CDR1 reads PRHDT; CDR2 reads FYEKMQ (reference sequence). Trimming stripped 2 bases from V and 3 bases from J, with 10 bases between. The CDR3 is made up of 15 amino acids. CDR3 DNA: TGTGCCAGCAGCTTAAGGGGTCGGGACACCGGGGAGCTGTTTTTT. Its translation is CASSLRGRDTGELFF.

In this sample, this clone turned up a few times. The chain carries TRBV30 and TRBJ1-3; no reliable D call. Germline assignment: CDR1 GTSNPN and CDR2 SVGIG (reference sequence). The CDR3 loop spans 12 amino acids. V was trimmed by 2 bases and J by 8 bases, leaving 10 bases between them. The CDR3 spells CAWSPGPYTIYF. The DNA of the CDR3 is TGTGCCTGGAGTCCAGGTCCGTACACCATATATTTT.

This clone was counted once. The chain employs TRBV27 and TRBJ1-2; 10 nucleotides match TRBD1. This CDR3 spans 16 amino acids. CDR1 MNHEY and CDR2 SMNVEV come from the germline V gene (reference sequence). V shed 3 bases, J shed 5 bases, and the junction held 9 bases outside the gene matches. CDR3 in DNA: TGTGCCAGCAGTTTCGTGACAGGGGGCGCGTCGTATGGCTACACCTTC. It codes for CASSFVTGGASYGYTF.

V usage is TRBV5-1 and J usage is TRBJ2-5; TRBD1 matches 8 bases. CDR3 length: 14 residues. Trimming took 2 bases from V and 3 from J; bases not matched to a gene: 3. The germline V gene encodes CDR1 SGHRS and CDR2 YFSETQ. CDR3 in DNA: TGCGCCAGCAGCTTTAGGGACAGGAAAGAGACCCAGTACTTC. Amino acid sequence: CASSFRDRKETQYF.

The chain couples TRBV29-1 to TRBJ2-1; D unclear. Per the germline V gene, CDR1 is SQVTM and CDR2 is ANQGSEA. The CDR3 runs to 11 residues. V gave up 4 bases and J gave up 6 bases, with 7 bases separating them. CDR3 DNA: TGCAGCGTTGGACACGTCAATGAGCAGTTCTTC. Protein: CSVGHVNEQFF.

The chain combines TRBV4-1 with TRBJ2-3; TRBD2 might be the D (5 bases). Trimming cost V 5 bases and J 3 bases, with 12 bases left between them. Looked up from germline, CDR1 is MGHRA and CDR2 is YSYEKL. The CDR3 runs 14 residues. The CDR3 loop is CASSTRARTDTQYF. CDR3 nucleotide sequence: TGCGCCAGCAGCACGCGGGCGAGGACAGATACGCAGTATTTT.